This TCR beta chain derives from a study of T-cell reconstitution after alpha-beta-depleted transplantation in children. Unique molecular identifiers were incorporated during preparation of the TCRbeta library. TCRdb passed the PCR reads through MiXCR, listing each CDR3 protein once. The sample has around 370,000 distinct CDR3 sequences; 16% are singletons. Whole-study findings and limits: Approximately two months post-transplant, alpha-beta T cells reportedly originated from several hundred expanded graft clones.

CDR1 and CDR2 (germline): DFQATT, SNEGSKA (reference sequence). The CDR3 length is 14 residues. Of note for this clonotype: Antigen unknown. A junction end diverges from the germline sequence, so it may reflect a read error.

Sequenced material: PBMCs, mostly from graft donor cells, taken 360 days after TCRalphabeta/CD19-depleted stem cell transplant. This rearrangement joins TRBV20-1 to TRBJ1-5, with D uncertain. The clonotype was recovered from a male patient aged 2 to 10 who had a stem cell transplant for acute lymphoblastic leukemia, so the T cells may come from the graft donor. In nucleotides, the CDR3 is TGCAGTGCTGGAGATCCGGGTAGCAATCAGCCCCAGCATTTT. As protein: CSAGDPGSNQPQHF.